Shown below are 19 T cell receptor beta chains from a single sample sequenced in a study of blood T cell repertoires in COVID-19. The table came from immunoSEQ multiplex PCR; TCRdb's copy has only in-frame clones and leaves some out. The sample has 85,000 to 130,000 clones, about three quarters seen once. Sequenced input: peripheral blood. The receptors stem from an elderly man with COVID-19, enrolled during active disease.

The DNA for the CDR3 is TGTGCCAGCAGCCCCTGGGGTAGCGGCTACGAGCAGTACTTC. Amino acid sequence: CASSPWGSGYEQYF. The chain employs TRBV6-2 or TRBV6-3 and TRBJ2-7; D might be TRBD2 (6 bases). The germline gives CDR1 MNHEY, CDR2 SVGEGT. V gave up 6 bases and J gave up 3 bases, with 15 bases separating them. The CDR3 has 14 residues.

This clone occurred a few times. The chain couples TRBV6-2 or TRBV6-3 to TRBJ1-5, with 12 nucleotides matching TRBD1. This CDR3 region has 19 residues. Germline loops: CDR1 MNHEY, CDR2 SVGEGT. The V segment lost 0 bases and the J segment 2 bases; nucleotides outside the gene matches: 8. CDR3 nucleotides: TGTGCCAGCAGTTACTCAGGGGACAGGGGGCGGTTAGGCAATCAGCCCCAGCATTTT. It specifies CASSYSGDRGRLGNQPQHF.

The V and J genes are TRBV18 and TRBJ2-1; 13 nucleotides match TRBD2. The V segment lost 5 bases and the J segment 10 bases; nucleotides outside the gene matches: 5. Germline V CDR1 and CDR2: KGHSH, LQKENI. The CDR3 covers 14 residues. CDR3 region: CASSRLAGGQEQFF. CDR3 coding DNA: TGTGCCAGCTCAAGACTAGCGGGAGGTCAGGAGCAGTTCTTC.

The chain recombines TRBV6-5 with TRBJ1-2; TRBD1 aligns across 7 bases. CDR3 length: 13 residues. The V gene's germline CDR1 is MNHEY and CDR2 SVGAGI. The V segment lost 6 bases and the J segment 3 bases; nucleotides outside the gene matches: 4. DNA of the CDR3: TGTGCCAGCAGACCCGGGACAGACTATGGCTACACCTTC. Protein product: CASRPGTDYGYTF.

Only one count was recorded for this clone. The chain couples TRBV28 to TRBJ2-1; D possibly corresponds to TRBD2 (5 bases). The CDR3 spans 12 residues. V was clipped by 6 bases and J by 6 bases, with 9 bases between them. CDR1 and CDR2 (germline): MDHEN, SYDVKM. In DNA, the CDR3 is TGTGCCAGCAGCTACGGGATCAATGAGCAGTTCTTC. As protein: CASSYGINEQFF.

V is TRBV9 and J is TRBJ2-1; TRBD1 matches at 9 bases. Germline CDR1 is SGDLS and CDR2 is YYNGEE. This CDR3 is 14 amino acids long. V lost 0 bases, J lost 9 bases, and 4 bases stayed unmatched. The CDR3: CASSVGGQGIEQFF. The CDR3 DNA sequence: TGTGCCAGCAGCGTAGGGGGACAGGGAATTGAGCAGTTCTTC.

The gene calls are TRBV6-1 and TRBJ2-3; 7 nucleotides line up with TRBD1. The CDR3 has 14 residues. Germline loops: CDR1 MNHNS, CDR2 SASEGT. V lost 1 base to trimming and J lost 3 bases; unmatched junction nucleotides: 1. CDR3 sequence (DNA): TGTGCCAGCAGTGAAGACAGGGGTACAGATACGCAGTATTTT. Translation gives CASSEDRGTDTQYF.

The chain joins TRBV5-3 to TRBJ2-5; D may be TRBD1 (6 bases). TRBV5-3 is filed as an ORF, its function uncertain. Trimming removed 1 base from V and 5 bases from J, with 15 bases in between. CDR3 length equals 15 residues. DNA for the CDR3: TGTGCCAGAAGCTTGAAACAGGGAATGTTGGAGACCCAGTACTTC. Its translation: CARSLKQGMLETQYF.

The CDR3 nucleotides read TGTGCCAGCAGCTTAGTTGGGCAGGGGACGGGATCACCCCTCCACTTT. Its translation is CASSLVGQGTGSPLHF. V is TRBV11-3 and J is TRBJ1-6; D is possibly TRBD1 (6 bases). Germline loops: CDR1 SGHNT, CDR2 YENEEA. CDR3 length equals 16 residues. V lost 1 base and J 10 bases, leaving 17 bases between the germline ends.

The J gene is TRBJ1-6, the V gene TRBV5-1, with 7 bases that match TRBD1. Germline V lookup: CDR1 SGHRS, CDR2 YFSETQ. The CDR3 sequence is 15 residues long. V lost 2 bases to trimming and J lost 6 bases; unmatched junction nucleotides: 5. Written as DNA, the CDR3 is TGCGCCAGCAGCTTCCTGGGACAGATTAATTCACCCCTCCACTTT. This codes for CASSFLGQINSPLHF.

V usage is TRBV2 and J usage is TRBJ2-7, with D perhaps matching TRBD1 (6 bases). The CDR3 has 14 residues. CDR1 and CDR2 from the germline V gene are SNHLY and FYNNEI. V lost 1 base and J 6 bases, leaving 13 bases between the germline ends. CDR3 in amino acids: CASSEVTGLGEQYF. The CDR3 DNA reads TGTGCCAGCAGTGAAGTTACAGGGTTGGGCGAGCAGTACTTC. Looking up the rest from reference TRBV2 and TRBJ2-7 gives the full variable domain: EPEVTQTPSHQVTQMGQEVILRCVPISNHLYFYWYRQILGQKVEFLVSFYNNEISEKSEIFDDQFSVERPDGSNFTLKIRSTKLEDSAMYFCASSEVTGLGEQYFGPGTRLTVT.

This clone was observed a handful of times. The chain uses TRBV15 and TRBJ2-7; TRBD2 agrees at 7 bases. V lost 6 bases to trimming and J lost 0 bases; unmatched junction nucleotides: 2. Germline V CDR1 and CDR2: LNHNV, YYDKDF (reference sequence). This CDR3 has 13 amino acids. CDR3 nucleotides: TGTGCCACCAGACTAGCGACCTCCTACGAGCAGTACTTC. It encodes CATRLATSYEQYF.

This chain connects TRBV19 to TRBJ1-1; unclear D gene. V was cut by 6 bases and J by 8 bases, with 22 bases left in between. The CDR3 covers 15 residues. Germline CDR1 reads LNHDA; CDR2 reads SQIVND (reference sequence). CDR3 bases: TGTGCCAGTAGACCTTTCCGCGGGATTAAGCAGGAAGCTTTCTTT. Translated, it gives CASRPFRGIKQEAFF.

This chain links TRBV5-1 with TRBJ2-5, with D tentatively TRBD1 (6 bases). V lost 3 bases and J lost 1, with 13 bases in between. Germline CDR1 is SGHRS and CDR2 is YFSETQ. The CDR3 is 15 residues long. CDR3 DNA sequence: TGCGCCAGCAGCTCGACCACAGGGACCCAAGAGACCCAGTACTTC. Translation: CASSSTTGTQETQYF.

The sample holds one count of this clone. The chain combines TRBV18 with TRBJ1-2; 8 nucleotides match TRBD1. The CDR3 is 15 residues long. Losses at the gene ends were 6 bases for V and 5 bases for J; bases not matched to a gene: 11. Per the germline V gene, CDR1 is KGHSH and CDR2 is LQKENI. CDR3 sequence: CASSSKTGQAYGYTF. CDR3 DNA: TGTGCCAGCTCGTCTAAAACGGGACAGGCGTATGGCTACACCTTC.

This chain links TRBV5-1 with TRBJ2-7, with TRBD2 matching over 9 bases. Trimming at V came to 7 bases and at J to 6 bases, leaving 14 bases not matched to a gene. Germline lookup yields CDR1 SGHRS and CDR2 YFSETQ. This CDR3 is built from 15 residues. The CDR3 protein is CASRAASGVPSEQYF. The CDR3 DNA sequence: TGCGCCAGCCGCGCGGCTAGCGGGGTGCCCTCCGAGCAGTACTTC.

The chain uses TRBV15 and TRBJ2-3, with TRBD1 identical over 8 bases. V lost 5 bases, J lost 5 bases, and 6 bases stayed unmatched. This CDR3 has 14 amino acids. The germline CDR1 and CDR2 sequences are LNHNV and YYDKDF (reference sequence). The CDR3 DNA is TGTGCCACCAGCCCCGACAGGGGAGAAGATACGCAGTATTTT. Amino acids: CATSPDRGEDTQYF.

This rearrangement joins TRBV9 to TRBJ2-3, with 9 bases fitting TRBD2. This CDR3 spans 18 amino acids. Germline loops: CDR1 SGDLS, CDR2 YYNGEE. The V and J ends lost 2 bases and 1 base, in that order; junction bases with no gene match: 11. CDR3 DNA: TGTGCCAGCAGCGTTTTGGCGGGAGGGCCCCGCGGCACAGATACGCAGTATTTT. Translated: CASSVLAGGPRGTDTQYF. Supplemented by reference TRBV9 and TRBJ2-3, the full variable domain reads DSGVTQTPKHLITATGQRVTLRCSPRSGDLSVYWYQQSLDQGLQFLIQYYNGEERAKGNILERFSAQQFPDLHSELNLSSLELGDSALYFCASSVLAGGPRGTDTQYFGPGTRLTVL.

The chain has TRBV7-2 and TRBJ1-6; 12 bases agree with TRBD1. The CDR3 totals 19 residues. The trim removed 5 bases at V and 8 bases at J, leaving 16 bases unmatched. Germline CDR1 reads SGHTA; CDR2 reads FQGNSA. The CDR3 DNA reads TGTGCCAGCAGCCCCTTCCCCCCGGGACAGGGGGCGCCGGATTCACCCCTCCACTTT. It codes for CASSPFPPGQGAPDSPLHF. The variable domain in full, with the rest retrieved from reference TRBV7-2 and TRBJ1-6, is GAGVSQSPSNKVTEKGKDVELRCDPISGHTALYWYRQSLGQGLEFLIYFQGNSAPDKSGLPSDRFSAERTGGSVSTLTIQRTQQEDSAVYLCASSPFPPGQGAPDSPLHFGNGTRLTVT.